The present T cell receptor (beta chain) was sequenced within a study of cytomegalovirus exposure and HLA in healthy donors. Study at large: An early data release held about 85 million unique TCRs from HLA-typed donors.

Study-wide points: Highly shared variants forming one cluster were likely a sequencing artifact.

Germline assignment: CDR1 MNHEY and CDR2 SMNVEV (reference sequence). The length of the CDR3 is 13 residues. V was clipped by 3 bases and J by 4 bases, with 9 bases between them. As concerns this clone: The target antigen is unknown.

Researchers ran the PCR with 60 Vbeta and 13 Jbeta primers. TCRdb's copy holds only in-frame clones and misses some; the assay was immunoSEQ multiplex PCR. The sample consists of around 100,000 clones, over 75% of them appearing once. As for the donors, each was a healthy bone marrow donor. The study sampled nominally healthy donors, though unrecorded immune exposures were likely. Source material: PBMCs. The chain is built from TRBV27 and TRBJ2-5; D is unresolved. The receptor comes from a male donor in good health and CMV-seropositive. CDR3 in amino acids: CASSLGSRETQYF. The CDR3 bases are TGTGCCAGCAGTTTGGGCAGCAGAGAGACCCAGTACTTC.